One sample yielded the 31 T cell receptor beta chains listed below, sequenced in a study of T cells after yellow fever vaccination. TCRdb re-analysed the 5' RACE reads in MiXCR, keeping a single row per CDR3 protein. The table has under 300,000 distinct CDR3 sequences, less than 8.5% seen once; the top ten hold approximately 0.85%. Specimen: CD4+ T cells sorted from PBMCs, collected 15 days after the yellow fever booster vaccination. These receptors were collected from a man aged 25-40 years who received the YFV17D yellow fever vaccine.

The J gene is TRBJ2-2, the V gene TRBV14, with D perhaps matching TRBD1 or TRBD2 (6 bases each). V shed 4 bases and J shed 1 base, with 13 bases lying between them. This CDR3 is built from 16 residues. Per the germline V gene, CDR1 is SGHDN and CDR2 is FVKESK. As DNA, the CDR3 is TGTGCCAGCAGCCTCCTTGGAGGGGGGAACACCGGGGAGCTGTTTTTT. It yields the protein CASSLLGGGNTGELFF. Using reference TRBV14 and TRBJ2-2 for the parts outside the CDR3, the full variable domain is EAGVTQFPSHSVIEKGQTVTLRCDPISGHDNLYWYRRVMGKEIKFLLHFVKESKQDESGMPNNRFLAERTGGTYSTLKVQPAELEDSGVYFCASSLLGGGNTGELFFGEGSRLTVL.

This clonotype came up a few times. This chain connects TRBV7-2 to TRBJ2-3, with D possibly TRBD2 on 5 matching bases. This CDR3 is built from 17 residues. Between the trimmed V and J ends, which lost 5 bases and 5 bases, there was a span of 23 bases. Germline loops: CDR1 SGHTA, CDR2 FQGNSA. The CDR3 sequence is CASSRKEGASAGDTQYF. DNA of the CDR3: TGTGCCAGCAGCCGAAAAGAGGGAGCCTCGGCGGGAGATACGCAGTATTTT.

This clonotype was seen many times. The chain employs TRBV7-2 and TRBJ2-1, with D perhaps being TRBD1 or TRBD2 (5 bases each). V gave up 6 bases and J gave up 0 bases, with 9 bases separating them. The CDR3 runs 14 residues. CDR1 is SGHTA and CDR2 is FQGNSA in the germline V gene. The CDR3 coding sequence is TGTGCCAGCAGGGGACCCAGCTCCTACAATGAGCAGTTCTTC. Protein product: CASRGPSSYNEQFF.

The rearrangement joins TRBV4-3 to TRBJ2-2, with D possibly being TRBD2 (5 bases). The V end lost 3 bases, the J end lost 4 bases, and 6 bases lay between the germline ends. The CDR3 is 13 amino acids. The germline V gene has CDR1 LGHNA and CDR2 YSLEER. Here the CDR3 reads CASSQGVTGELFF. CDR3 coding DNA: TGCGCCAGCAGCCAGGGAGTCACCGGGGAGCTGTTTTTT.

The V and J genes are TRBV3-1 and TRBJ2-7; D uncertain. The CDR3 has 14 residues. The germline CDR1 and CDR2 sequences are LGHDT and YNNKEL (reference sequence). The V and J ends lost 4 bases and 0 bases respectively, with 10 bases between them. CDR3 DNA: TGTGCCAGCAGCCGTTGGGCCAGCTCCTACGAGCAGTACTTC. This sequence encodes CASSRWASSYEQYF.

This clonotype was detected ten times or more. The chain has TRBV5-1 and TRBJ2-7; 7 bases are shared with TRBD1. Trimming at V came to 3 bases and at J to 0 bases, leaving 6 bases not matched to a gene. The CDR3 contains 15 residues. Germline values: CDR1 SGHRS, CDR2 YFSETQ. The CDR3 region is CASSWTQGSSYEQYF. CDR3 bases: TGCGCCAGCAGCTGGACACAGGGGAGCTCCTACGAGCAGTACTTC.

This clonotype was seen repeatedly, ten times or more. The chain's CDR3 is CASSRPRDRGEQYF. CDR3 coding DNA: TGCGCCAGCAGCCGTCCCCGGGACAGGGGCGAGCAGTACTTC. The V gene is TRBV5-1, the J gene TRBJ2-7, with 10 bases that match TRBD1. J was trimmed by 6 bases and V by 4 bases; bases with no gene match: 7. Germline assignment: CDR1 SGHRS and CDR2 YFSETQ. The CDR3 covers 14 residues.

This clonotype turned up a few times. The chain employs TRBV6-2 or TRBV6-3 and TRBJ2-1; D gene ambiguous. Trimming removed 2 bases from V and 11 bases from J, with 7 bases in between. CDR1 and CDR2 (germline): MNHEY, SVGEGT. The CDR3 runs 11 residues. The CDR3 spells CASSYSSKQFF. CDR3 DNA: TGTGCCAGCAGTTACAGCTCCAAGCAGTTCTTC.

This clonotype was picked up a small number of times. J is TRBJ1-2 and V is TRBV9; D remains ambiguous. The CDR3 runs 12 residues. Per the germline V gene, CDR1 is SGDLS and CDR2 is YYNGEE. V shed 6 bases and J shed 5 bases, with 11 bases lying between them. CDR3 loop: CASTRDTYGYTF. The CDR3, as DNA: TGTGCCAGCACCAGAGACACTTATGGCTACACCTTC.

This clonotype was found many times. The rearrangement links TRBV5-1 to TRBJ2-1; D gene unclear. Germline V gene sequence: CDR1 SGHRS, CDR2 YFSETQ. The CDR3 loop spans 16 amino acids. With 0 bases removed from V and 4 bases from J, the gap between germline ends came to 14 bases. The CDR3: CASSLEGSGSYNEQFF. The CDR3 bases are TGCGCCAGCAGCTTGGAAGGCTCGGGCTCTTACAATGAGCAGTTCTTC.

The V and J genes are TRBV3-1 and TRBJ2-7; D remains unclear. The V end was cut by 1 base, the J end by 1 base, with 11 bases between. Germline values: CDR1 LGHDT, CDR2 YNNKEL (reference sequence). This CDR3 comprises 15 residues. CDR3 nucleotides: TGTGCCAGCAGCCAAGCGGACCGACTTTCCTACGAGCAGTACTTC. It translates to CASSQADRLSYEQYF.

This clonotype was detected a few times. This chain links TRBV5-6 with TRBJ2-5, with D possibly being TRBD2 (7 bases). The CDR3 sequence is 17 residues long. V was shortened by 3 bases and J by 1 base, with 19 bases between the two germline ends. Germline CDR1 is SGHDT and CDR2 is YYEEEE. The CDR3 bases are TGTGCCAGCAGCTGGGGGCCGGGACTACTACTCCAAGAGACCCAGTACTTC. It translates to CASSWGPGLLLQETQYF.

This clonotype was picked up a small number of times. The CDR3 DNA is TGTGCCAGCACAGAACGATCACCCAACTACGAGCAGTACTTC. Its protein is CASTERSPNYEQYF. J is TRBJ2-7 and V is TRBV6-5; D is ambiguous. This CDR3 has 14 residues. Trimming took off 7 bases at V and 3 bases at J, with 16 bases between the two ends. Germline V CDR1 and CDR2: MNHEY, SVGAGI.

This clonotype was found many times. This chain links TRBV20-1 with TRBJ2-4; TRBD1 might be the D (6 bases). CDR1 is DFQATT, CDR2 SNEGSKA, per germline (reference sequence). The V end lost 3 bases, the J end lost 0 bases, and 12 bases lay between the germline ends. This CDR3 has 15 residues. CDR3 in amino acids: CSASLGQLAKNIQYF. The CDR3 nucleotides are TGCAGTGCTAGTCTCGGACAGCTAGCCAAAAACATTCAGTACTTC.

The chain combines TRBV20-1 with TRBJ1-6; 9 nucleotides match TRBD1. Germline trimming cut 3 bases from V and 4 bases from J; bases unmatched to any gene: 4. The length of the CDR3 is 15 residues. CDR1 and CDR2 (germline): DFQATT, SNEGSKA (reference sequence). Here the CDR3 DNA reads TGCAGTGCTAGTGGGACAGGGCAATATAATTCACCCCTCCACTTT. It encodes CSASGTGQYNSPLHF.

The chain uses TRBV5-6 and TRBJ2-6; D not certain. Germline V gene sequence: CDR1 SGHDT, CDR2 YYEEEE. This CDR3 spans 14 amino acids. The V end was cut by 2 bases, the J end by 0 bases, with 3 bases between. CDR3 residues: CASSFYSGANVLTF. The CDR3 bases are TGTGCCAGCAGCTTCTACTCTGGGGCCAACGTCCTGACTTTC.

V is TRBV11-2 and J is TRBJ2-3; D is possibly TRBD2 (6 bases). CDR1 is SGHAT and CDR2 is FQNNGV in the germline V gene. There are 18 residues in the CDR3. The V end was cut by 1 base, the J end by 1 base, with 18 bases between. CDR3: CASSLVRRGNGRTDTQYF. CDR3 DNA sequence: TGTGCCAGCAGCTTAGTGAGGAGGGGTAACGGGCGCACAGATACGCAGTATTTT.

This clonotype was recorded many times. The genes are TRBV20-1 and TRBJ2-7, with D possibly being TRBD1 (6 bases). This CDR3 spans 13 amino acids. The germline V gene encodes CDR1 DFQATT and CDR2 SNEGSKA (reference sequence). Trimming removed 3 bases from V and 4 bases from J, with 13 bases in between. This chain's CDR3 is CSASPGTTYEQYF. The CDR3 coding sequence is TGCAGTGCTAGCCCTGGGACAACATACGAGCAGTACTTC.

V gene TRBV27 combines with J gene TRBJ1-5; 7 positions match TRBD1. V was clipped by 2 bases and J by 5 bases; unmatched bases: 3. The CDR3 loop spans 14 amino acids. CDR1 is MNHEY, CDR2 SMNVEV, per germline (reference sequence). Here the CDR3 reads CASSLVRGHQPQHF. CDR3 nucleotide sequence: TGTGCCAGCAGTTTAGTAAGGGGGCATCAGCCCCAGCATTTT.

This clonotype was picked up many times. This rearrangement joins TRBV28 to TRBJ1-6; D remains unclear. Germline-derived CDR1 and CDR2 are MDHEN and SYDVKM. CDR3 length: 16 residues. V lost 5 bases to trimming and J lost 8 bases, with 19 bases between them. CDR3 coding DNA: TGTGCCAGCAGTCCGATACCCGGACGGGCGGATTCACCCCTCCACTTT. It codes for CASSPIPGRADSPLHF.

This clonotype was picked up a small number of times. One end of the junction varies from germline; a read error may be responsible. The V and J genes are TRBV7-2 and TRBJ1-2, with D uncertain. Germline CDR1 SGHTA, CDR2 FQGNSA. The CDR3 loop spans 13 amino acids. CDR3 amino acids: CASSLASGEGPSF. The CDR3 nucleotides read TGTGCCAGCAGCTTAGCGAGTGGAGAGGGCCCATCCTTC.

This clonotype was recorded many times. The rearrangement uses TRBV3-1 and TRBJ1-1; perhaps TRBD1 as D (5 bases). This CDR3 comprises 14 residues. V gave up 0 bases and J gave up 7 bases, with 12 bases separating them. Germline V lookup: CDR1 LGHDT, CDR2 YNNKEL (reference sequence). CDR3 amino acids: CASSQDLGGVEAFF. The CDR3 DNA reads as TGTGCCAGCAGCCAAGATCTCGGGGGTGTTGAAGCTTTCTTT.

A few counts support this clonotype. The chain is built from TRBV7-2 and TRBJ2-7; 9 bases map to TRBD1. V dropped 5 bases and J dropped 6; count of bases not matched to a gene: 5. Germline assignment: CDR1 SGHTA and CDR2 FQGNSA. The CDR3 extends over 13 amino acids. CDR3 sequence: CASSRQGDREQYF. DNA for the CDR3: TGTGCCAGCAGCCGACAGGGGGATCGCGAGCAGTACTTC.

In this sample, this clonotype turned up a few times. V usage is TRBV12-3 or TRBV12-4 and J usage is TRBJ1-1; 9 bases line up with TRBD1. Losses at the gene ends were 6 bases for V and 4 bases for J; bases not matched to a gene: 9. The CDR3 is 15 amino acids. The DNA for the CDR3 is TGTGCCAGCAGCGACCGTGGACAGGGGAGCACTGAAGCTTTCTTT. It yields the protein CASSDRGQGSTEAFF.

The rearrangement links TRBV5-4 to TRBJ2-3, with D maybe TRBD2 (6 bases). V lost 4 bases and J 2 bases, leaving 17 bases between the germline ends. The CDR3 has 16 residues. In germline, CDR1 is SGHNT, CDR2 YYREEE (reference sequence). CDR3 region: CASSLSSSGFTDTQYF. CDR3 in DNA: TGTGCCAGCAGCCTCAGTAGTAGCGGATTCACAGATACGCAGTATTTT.

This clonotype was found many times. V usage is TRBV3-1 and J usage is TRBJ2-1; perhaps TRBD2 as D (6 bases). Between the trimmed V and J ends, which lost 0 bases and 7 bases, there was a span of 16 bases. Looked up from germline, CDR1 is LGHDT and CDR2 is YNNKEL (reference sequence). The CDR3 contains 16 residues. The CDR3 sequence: CASSQERVREANEQFF. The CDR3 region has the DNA TGTGCCAGCAGCCAAGAACGAGTGAGGGAGGCGAATGAGCAGTTCTTC.

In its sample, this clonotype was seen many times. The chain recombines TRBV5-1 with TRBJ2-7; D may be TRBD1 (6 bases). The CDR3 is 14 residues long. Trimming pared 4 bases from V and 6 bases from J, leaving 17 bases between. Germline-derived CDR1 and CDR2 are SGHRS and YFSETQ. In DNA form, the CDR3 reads TGCGCCAGCAGCCCCACAGGGCCACTAGGCGAGCAGTACTTC. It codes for CASSPTGPLGEQYF.

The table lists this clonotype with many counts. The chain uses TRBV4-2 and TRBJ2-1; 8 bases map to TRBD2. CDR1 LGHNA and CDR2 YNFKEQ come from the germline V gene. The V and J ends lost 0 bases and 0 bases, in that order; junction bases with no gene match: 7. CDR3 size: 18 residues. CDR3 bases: TGTGCCAGCAGCCAAGACTCAGCCCTAGCGGGCTCCTACAATGAGCAGTTCTTC. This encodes CASSQDSALAGSYNEQFF.

The CDR3 coding sequence is TGTGCCAGTAGTACCGGGTCCGAAGAGACCCAGTACTTC. It translates to CASSTGSEETQYF. This sequence joins TRBV19 and TRBJ2-5; D is unclear. Trimming shortened V by 4 bases and J by 3 bases, and 9 bases separated the two germline ends. CDR1 LNHDA and CDR2 SQIVND come from the germline V gene (reference sequence). The CDR3 sequence is 13 residues long.

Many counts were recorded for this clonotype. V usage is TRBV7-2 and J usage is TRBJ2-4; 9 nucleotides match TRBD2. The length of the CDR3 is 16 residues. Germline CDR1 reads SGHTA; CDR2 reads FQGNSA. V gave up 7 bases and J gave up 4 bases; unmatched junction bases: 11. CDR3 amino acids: CASTTGGTSSKNIQYF. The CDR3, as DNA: TGTGCCAGCACCACCGGCGGGACTAGCTCAAAAAACATTCAGTACTTC. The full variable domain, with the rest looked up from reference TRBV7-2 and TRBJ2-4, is GAGVSQSPSNKVTEKGKDVELRCDPISGHTALYWYRQSLGQGLEFLIYFQGNSAPDKSGLPSDRFSAERTGGSVSTLTIQRTQQEDSAVYLCASTTGGTSSKNIQYFGAGTRLSVL.

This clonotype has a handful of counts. CDR3 protein: CASSQGQWNGYTF. DNA of the CDR3: TGTGCCAGCAGCCAGGGACAGTGGAATGGCTACACCTTC. The chain joins TRBV3-1 to TRBJ1-2; the match to TRBD1 covers 7 bases. This CDR3 spans 13 amino acids. CDR1 and CDR2 from the germline V gene are LGHDT and YNNKEL (reference sequence). Trimming removed 3 bases from V and 6 bases from J; junction bases left unmatched: 4. Full variable domain (rest looked up from reference TRBV3-1 and TRBJ1-2): DTAVSQTPKYLVTQMGNDKSIKCEQNLGHDTMYWYKQDSKKFLKIMFSYNNKELIINETVPNRFSPKSPDKAHLNLHINSLELGDSAVYFCASSQGQWNGYTFGSGTRLTVV.